The rows below give T cell receptor beta chains drawn from one sample of a study of T cells in localized non-small cell lung cancer. This table comes from immunoSEQ multiplex PCR, and its TCRdb copy is limited to in-frame clones, with some not included. Among 90,000 or so clones, 87% were seen once, and the ten largest hold more than 14%. Sequencing used peripheral blood, obtained before any cancer treatment. These receptors were collected from a man between 40 and 75 years old with stage I squamous cell lung carcinoma. Each CDR3 is given with its conserved first and last residue. The order of the fields is clone size, V gene, J gene, D gene, CDR3 protein, CDR3 DNA. A D gene is named only where the DNA matches it firmly. Only part of the rows carry a size: once, few, many, or a class if the clone is expanded.

>-|TRBV4-3|TRBJ1-1|TRBD1
CASSQDLAGGTEAFF
TGCGCCAGCAGCCAAGATCTGGCAGGGGGAACTGAAGCTTTCTTT
>-|TRBV7-3|TRBJ2-1|TRBD2
CASSTTSGEQFF
TGTGCCAGCAGCACCACTAGCGGGGAACAGTTCTTC
>once|TRBV7-2|TRBJ2-3|-
CASSLSGDTQYF
TGTGCCAGCAGCTTATCCGGAGATACGCAGTATTTT
>-|TRBV7-9|TRBJ1-4|-
CASSLNSGFEKLFF
TGTGCCAGCAGCTTAAATTCAGGGTTTGAAAAACTGTTTTTT
>-|TRBV13|TRBJ2-7|TRBD1
CASSPRDRDYEQYF
TGTGCCAGCAGCCCGAGAGACAGGGACTACGAGCAGTACTTC
>-|TRBV19|TRBJ2-1|TRBD2
CATATSGGPGEQFF
TGTGCCACCGCGACTAGCGGGGGGCCGGGTGAGCAGTTCTTC
>-|TRBV5-4|TRBJ1-1|-
CASSPGHRNTEAFF
TGTGCCAGCAGCCCGGGACACAGAAACACTGAAGCTTTCTTT
>-|TRBV18|TRBJ1-2|TRBD1
CASSPRDRGPSNYGYTF
TGTGCCAGCTCACCCCGGGACAGGGGACCCTCAAACTATGGCTACACCTTC
>-|TRBV5-4|TRBJ2-1|TRBD1
CASRIRQGAINEQFF
TGTGCCAGCAGGATTCGACAGGGGGCGATCAACGAGCAGTTCTTC
>-|TRBV13|TRBJ1-6|TRBD1
CASSLSLGQGKSPLHF
TGTGCCAGCAGCTTAAGTCTAGGACAGGGAAAATCACCCCTCCACTTT
>few|TRBV5-6|TRBJ2-7|TRBD1
CASQGQPYEQYF
TGTGCCAGCCAGGGACAGCCCTACGAGCAGTACTTC
>once|TRBV27|TRBJ2-2|-
CASSAGPFTGELFF
TGTGCCAGCAGTGCGGGTCCATTCACCGGGGAGCTGTTTTTT
>-|TRBV5-1|TRBJ1-1|-
CASSFRGNTEAFF
TGCGCCAGCAGCTTTAGGGGGAACACTGAAGCTTTCTTT
>-|TRBV6-6|TRBJ1-4|-
CASSYLKRGADEKLFF
TGTGCCAGCAGTTACTTGAAACGAGGGGCCGACGAAAAACTGTTTTTT
>-|TRBV18|TRBJ1-2|-
CASSPPGGNMNYGYTF
TGTGCCAGCTCACCACCGGGCGGTAACATGAACTATGGCTACACCTTC
>-|TRBV11-2|TRBJ1-6|-
CASSFSSGNNSPLHF
TGTGCCAGCAGCTTTTCGTCGGGGAACAATTCACCCCTCCACTTT
>-|TRBV30|TRBJ1-2|TRBD1
CAWARDRTYYGYTF
TGTGCCTGGGCCAGGGACAGGACGTACTATGGCTACACCTTC
>-|TRBV19|TRBJ1-3|-
CASSSPGRISGNTIYF
TGTGCCAGTAGTAGCCCGGGACGGATCTCTGGAAACACCATATATTTT
>once|TRBV7-9|TRBJ1-1|-
CASSLQQNTEAFF
TGTGCCAGCAGCCTCCAACAGAACACTGAAGCTTTCTTT
>-|TRBV2|TRBJ1-5|-
CASRGGSVNQPQHF
TGTGCCAGCAGGGGAGGGTCGGTCAATCAGCCCCAGCATTTT
>-|TRBV5-1|TRBJ2-7|-
CASSPGQIHEQYF
TGCGCCAGCAGTCCGGGACAAATCCACGAGCAGTACTTC
>-|TRBV2|TRBJ1-4|TRBD1
CASRGQGATNEKLFF
TGTGCCAGCAGGGGGCAGGGGGCAACTAATGAAAAACTGTTTTTT
>many|TRBV25-1|TRBJ1-3|-
CASSEGGSGNTIYF
TGTGCCAGCAGTGAAGGGGGCTCTGGAAACACCATATATTTT
>few|TRBV28|TRBJ1-1|TRBD1
CASRGTENTEAFF
TGTGCCAGCCGGGGGACAGAAAACACTGAAGCTTTCTTT
>-|TRBV28|TRBJ2-4|TRBD1
CASSFIRDRGSPYF
TGTGCCAGCAGTTTTATCCGGGACAGGGGGTCCCCGTACTTC
>few|TRBV9|TRBJ1-1|-
CASSVGDRNTEAFF
TGTGCCAGCAGCGTAGGAGACAGGAACACTGAAGCTTTCTTT
>-|TRBV19|TRBJ2-3|TRBD1
CASSIKGGGQYF
TGTGCCAGTAGTATTAAAGGGGGCGGTCAGTATTTT
>-|TRBV7-2|TRBJ2-6|-
CASSLYLDSGANVLTF
TGTGCCAGCAGCTTGTACCTAGACTCTGGGGCCAACGTCCTGACTTTC
>-|TRBV19|TRBJ1-5|-
CASSFRVTNQPQHF
TGTGCCAGTAGTTTCAGGGTAACGAATCAGCCCCAGCATTTT
>-|TRBV13|TRBJ1-1|TRBD1
CASSLTGGNTEAFF
TGTGCCAGCAGCTTGACAGGGGGGAACACTGAAGCTTTCTTT
>-|TRBV7-7|TRBJ1-1|-
CASPGPMNTEAFF
TGTGCCAGCCCAGGACCCATGAACACTGAAGCTTTCTTT
>-|TRBV9|TRBJ1-5|-
CASSPQAGWNQPQHF
TGTGCCAGCAGCCCCCAGGCGGGCTGGAATCAGCCCCAGCATTTT
>once|TRBV7-9|TRBJ2-1|TRBD1
CASSNPPGGQGAGEQFF
TGTGCCAGCAGCAATCCACCAGGAGGACAGGGGGCCGGTGAGCAGTTCTTC
>-|TRBV4-3|TRBJ1-1|-
CASSQDLSRNTEAFF
TGCGCCAGCAGCCAAGATTTGTCACGGAACACTGAAGCTTTCTTT
>-|TRBV7-2|TRBJ2-1|-
CASSLGGGTNNEQFF
TGTGCCAGCAGCTTGGGAGGGGGGACTAACAATGAGCAGTTCTTC
>-|TRBV15|TRBJ1-2|TRBD1
CATSRDNDRARGYTF
TGTGCCACCAGCAGAGATAACGACAGGGCAAGGGGCTACACCTTC